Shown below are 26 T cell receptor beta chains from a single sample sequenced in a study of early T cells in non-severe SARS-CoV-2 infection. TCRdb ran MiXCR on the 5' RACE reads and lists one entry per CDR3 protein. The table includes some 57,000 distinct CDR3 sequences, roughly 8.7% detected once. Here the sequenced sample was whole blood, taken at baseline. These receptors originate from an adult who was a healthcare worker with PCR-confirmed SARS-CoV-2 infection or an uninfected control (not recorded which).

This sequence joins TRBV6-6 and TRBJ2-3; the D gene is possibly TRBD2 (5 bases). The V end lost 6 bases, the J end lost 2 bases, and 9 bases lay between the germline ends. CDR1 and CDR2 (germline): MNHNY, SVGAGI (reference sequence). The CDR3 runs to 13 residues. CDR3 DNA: TGTGCCAGCAGCTTAGCGTTCACAGATACGCAGTATTTT. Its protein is CASSLAFTDTQYF.

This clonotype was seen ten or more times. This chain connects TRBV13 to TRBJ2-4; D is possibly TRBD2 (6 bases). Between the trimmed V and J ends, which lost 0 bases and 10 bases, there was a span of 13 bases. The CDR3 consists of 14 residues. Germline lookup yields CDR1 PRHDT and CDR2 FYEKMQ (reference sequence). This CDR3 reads CASSLGTRKGIQYF. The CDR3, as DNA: TGTGCCAGCAGCTTAGGGACTAGAAAAGGGATTCAGTACTTC.

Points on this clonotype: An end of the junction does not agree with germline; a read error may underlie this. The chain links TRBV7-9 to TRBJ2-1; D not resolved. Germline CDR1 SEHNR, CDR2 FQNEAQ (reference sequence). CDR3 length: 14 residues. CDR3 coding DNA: TGCGCCAGCAGCTCCCCCGCCCCCCACAATGAGCAGTTCTTC. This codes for CASSSPAPHNEQFF.

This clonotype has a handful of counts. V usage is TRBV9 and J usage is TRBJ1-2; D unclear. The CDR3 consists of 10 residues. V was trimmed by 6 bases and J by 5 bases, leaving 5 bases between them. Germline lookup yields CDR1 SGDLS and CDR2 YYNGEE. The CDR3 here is CASKGYGYTF. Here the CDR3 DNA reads TGTGCCAGCAAAGGATATGGCTACACCTTC.

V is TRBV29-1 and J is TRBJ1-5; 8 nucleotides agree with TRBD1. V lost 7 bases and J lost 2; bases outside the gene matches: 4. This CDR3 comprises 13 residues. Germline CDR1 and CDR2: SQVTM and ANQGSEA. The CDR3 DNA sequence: TGCAGCGCGGGGGGACAGGGCAATCAGCCCCAGCATTTT. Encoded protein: CSAGGQGNQPQHF. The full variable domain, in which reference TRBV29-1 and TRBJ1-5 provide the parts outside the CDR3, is SAVISQKPSRDICQRGTSLTIQCQVDSQVTMMFWYRQQPGQSLTLIATANQGSEATYESGFVIDKFPISRPNLTFSTLTVSNMSPEDSSIYLCSAGGQGNQPQHFGDGTRLSIL.

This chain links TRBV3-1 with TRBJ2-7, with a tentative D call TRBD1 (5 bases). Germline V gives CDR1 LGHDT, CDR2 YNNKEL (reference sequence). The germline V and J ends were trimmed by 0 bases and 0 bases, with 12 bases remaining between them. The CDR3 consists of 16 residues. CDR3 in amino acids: CASSQEGQGISYEQYF. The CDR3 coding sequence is TGTGCCAGCAGCCAAGAAGGGCAGGGAATCTCCTACGAGCAGTACTTC.

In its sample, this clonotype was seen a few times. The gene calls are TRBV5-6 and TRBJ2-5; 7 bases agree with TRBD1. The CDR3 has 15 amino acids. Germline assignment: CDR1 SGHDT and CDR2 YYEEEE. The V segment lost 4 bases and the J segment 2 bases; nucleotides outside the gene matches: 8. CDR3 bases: TGTGCCAGCAGCGAATCAACAGGGGCGCAAGAGACCCAGTACTTC. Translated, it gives CASSESTGAQETQYF.

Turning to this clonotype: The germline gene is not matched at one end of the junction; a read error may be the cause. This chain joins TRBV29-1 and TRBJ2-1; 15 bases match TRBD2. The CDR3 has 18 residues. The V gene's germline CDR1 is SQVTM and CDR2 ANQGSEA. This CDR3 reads CSVTLGTSGRYSYNGQFF. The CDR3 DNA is TGCAGCGTGACCTTAGGGACTAGCGGGAGGTACTCCTACAATGGGCAGTTCTTC.

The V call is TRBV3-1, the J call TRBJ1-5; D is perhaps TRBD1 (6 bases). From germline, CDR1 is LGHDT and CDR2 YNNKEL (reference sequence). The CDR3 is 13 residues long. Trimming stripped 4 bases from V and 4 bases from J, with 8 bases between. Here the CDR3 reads CASSRTANQPQHF. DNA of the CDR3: TGTGCCAGCAGCCGGACAGCTAATCAGCCCCAGCATTTT.

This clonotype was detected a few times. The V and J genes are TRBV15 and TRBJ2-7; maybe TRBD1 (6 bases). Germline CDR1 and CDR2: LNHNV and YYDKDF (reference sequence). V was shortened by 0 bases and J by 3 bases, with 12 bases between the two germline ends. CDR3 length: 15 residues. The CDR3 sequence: CATSRETGRNYEQYF. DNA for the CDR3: TGTGCCACCAGCAGAGAAACAGGGCGCAACTACGAGCAGTACTTC.

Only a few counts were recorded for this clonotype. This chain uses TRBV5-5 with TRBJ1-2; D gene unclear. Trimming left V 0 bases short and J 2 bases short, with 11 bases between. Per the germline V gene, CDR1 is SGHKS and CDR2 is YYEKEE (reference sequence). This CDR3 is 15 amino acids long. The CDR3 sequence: CASSLEWNSNYGYTF. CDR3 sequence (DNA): TGTGCCAGCAGCTTGGAATGGAACAGCAACTATGGCTACACCTTC.

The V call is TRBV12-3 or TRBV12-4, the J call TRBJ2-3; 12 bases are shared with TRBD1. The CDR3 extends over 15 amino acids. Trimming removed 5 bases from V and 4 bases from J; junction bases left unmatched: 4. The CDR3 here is CASSIRDRGPDTQYF. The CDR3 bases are TGTGCCAGCAGTATCCGGGACAGGGGGCCAGATACGCAGTATTTT.

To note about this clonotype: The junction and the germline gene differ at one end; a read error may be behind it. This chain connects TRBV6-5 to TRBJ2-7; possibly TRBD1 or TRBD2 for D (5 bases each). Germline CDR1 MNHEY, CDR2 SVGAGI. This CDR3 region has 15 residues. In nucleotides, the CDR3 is TGTGACAGCAGTGCGACACCGGGGCCAGGCGACGAGCAGTACTTC. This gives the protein CDSSATPGPGDEQYF.

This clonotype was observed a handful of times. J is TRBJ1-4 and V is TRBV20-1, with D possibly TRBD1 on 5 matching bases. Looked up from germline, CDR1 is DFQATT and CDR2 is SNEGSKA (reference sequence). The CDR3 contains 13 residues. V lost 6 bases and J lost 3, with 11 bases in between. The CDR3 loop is CSARQPSNEKLFF. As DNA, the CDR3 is TGCAGTGCCAGACAGCCATCTAATGAAAAACTGTTTTTT.

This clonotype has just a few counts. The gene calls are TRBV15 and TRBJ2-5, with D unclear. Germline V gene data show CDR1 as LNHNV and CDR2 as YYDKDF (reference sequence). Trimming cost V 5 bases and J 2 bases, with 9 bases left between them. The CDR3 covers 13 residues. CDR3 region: CATSEVRQETQYF. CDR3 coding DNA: TGTGCCACCAGCGAAGTCAGACAAGAGACCCAGTACTTC.

DNA of the CDR3: TGCGCCAGCAGCCCTTTGACTAGCGGGAGTGTAGGTGAGCAGTTCTTC. This encodes CASSPLTSGSVGEQFF. The rearrangement links TRBV5-1 to TRBJ2-1; 12 nucleotides line up with TRBD2. Looked up from germline, CDR1 is SGHRS and CDR2 is YFSETQ. This CDR3 comprises 16 residues. V was clipped by 4 bases and J by 9 bases; unmatched bases: 11.

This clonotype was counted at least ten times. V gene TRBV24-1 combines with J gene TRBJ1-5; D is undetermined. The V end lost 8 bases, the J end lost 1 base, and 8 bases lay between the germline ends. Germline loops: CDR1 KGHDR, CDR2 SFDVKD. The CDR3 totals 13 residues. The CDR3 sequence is CATTMLSNQPQHF. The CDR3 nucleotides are TGTGCCACCACGATGCTAAGCAATCAGCCCCAGCATTTT.

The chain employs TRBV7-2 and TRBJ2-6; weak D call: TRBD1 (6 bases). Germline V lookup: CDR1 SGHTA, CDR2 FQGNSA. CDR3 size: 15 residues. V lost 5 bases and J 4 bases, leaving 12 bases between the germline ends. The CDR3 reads CASSKRGSGANVLTF. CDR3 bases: TGTGCCAGCAGCAAAAGGGGGAGCGGGGCCAACGTCCTGACTTTC.

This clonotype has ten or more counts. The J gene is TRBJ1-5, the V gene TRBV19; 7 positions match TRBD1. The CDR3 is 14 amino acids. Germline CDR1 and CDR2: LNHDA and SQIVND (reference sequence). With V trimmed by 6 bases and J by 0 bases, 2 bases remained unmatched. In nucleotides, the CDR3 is TGTGCCAGTAGCCAGGGGGATAGCAATCAGCCCCAGCATTTT. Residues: CASSQGDSNQPQHF.

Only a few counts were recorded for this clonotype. In DNA form, the CDR3 reads TGTGCCAGCAGCCCAAGAGCAGGGGGGACCTACAATGAGCAGTTCTTC. Its translation is CASSPRAGGTYNEQFF. The V and J genes are TRBV7-2 and TRBJ2-1, with D possibly being TRBD1 (7 bases). Trimming took 5 bases from V and 2 from J, leaving 16 bases between them. The CDR3 spans 16 residues. Germline lookup yields CDR1 SGHTA and CDR2 FQGNSA. Full variable domain (rest looked up from reference TRBV7-2 and TRBJ2-1): GAGVSQSPSNKVTEKGKDVELRCDPISGHTALYWYRQSLGQGLEFLIYFQGNSAPDKSGLPSDRFSAERTGGSVSTLTIQRTQQEDSAVYLCASSPRAGGTYNEQFFGPGTRLTVL.

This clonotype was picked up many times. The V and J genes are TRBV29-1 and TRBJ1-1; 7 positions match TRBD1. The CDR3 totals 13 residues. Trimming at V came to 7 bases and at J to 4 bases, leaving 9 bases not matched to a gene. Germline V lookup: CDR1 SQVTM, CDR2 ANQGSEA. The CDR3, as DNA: TGCAGCGCGTCCCGACAGGGAGGCACTGAAGCTTTCTTT. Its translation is CSASRQGGTEAFF.

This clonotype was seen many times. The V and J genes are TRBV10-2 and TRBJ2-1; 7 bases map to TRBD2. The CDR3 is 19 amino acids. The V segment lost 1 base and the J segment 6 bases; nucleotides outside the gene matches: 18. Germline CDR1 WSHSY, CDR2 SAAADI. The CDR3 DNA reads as TGCGCCAGCAGTGAGTGGCCGGGACGGGAGGTCCGGCGGGGCAATGAGCAGTTCTTC. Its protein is CASSEWPGREVRRGNEQFF.

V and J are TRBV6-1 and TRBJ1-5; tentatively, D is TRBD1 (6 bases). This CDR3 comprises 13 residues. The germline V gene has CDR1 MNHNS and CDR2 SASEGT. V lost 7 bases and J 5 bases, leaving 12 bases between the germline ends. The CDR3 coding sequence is TGTGCCAGCAATGGGGGGCCTCATCAGCCCCAGCATTTT. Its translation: CASNGGPHQPQHF.

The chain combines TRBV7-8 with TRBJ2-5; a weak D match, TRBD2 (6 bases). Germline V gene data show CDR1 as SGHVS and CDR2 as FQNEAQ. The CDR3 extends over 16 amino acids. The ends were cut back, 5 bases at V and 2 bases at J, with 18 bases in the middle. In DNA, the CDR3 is TGTGCCAGCAGCCCTCTCAGGTCAGGAGGGCAAGAGACCCAGTACTTC. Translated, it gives CASSPLRSGGQETQYF.

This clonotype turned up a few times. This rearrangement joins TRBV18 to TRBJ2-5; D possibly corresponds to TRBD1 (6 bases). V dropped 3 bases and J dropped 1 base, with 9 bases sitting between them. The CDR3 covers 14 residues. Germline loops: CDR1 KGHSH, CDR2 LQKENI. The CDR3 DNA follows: TGTGCCAGCTCACCGGGACATATCCAAGAGACCCAGTACTTC. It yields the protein CASSPGHIQETQYF.

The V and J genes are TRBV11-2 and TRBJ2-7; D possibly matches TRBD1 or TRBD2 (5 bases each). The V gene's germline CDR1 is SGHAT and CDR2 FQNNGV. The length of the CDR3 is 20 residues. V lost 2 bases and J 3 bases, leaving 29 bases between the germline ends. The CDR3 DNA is TGTGCCAGCAGCTTATCCCTGCTAAAGCCAGGGACCCCAGGAGGCTACGAGCAGTACTTC. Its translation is CASSLSLLKPGTPGGYEQYF.